This TCR beta chain came from a study of blood T cell repertoires in COVID-19 (dated by TCRdb to about 2020). Notes on the research overall: The collaborator samples originated in the United States, Italy and Spain and spanned the acute and convalescent phases of COVID-19. The prospective study material was composed of cDNA or gDNA derived from T cells, B-cell-depleted T cells, or PBMCs. Deeply sampled blood TCRbeta repertoires from subjects exposed to, actively infected with, or recovered from COVID-19 were included in the dataset. The repertoires were made available in a free public database intended to serve as a resource for research on the immune response to SARS-CoV-2. The samples were drawn from the first 160 participants of the ongoing ImmuneRACE study and from about 1,200 subjects provided by 6 global collaborators. Sample metadata almost always included a de-identified subject ID, COVID-19 status, age in years and sex. HLA class I and class II types, where available, came from metadata supplied by the sample provider rather than from assay-based typing.

The CDR3 starts with the cysteine, ends with the phenylalanine, and has 15 residues. This entry keeps only the CDR3 DNA: 45 bases, framed from base 1. V is clipped by 0 bases and J by 1 base, and the sequence between their germline boundaries is 8 bases long. The germline V gene gives CDR1 as SGHRS and CDR2 as YFSETQ. Findings and caveats that apply to the study as a whole: The amount of clinical and demographic metadata varied by source and participant and was provided uncurated.

TCRbeta CDR3 regions were amplified from genomic DNA by means of the immunoSEQ Assay, a bias-controlled multiplex PCR. The original methods were these. Nucleated cell counts per sample were estimated from amplification of reference gene primers within the assay. To quantify the absolute abundance of each unique TCRbeta CDR3 rearrangement, sequence reads were collapsed and filtered. Productive Simpson clonality was computed per sample as the square root of Simpson's diversity index over productive rearrangements. TCRdb's version of the immuneACCESS table is confined to in-frame rearrangements and falls short of the full clone set. An unresolved V gene accounts for under half of the shortfall where checked; the remainder is of unknown origin. Clonal size and the V and J genes are those of that table, whereas D and trimming came from the DNA. The sample has about 200,000 clones on record, about 90% of them singletons. The top ten hold less than 4% of the sample.

Turning to this clone: It lacks a known antigen. No qualities accompany the bases; no much larger clone lies one base away.

In the prospective study, participants were 18 to 89 years old, resided in about two dozen geographic areas of the United States, and were enrolled through a virtual design. To assign participants to cohorts, the prospective study relied on clinical history that participants themselves reported in a screening survey and a study questionnaire. In the prospective study, whole blood, serum and a nasopharyngeal or oropharyngeal swab were collected from each participant by mobile phlebotomists. Participants in the prospective study had the option to provide additional blood draws and questionnaires over a roughly two-month period. Before DNA extraction, blood samples from the prospective study were shipped at room temperature or frozen.

The V gene is TRBV5-1 and the J gene is TRBJ2-1; possibly the D gene is TRBD1, per 5 matching bases. The sequenced material came from PBMCs or T cells enriched from blood (not recorded which). The sequence was obtained from a woman in her twenties or thirties with acute COVID-19. The CDR3 is CASSLDAGSYNEQFF. The bases read TGCGCCAGCAGCTTGGACGCAGGGTCCTACAATGAGCAGTTCTTC.